What follows are 30 T cell receptor beta chains derived from one specimen sequenced in a study of beta chain features in type 1 diabetes. As every portion of the isolated RNA was reverse transcribed, the sequencing read expressed TCRB transcripts. TCRdb's table, derived via immunoSEQ multiplex PCR, lists solely in-frame clones and lacks some. This table holds hundreds of thousands of clones, roughly 14% found once. The sequencing input was naive CD4+ T cells from blood. These receptors were collected from a man aged 30 to 39 in good health.

In this sample, this clone turned up a few times. The V gene is TRBV15, the J gene TRBJ2-7; 7 bases match TRBD1. Germline V gives CDR1 LNHNV, CDR2 YYDKDF (reference sequence). V lost 3 bases to trimming and J lost 1 base; unmatched junction nucleotides: 3. The CDR3 consists of 14 residues. The CDR3 coding sequence is TGTGCCACCAGCAGCGACAGGGCGTCCTACGAGCAGTACTTC. This codes for CATSSDRASYEQYF.

The rearrangement links TRBV9 to TRBJ2-5; D is uncertain. V was pared by 0 bases and J by 2 bases, with 11 bases between. The germline CDR1 and CDR2 sequences are SGDLS and YYNGEE. This CDR3 spans 15 amino acids. This CDR3 is CASSVELGKQETQYF. The CDR3 nucleotides read TGTGCCAGCAGCGTAGAGTTGGGGAAACAAGAGACCCAGTACTTC.

V and J are TRBV4-1 and TRBJ2-3, with 8 bases aligning to TRBD2. The CDR3 runs to 15 residues. Germline V CDR1 and CDR2: MGHRA, YSYEKL. V was clipped by 5 bases and J by 3 bases; unmatched bases: 7. In nucleotides, the CDR3 is TGCGCCAGCAGCACCCGACTAGCGCCTACAGATACGCAGTATTTT. This codes for CASSTRLAPTDTQYF.

In this sample, this clone turned up a few times. The chain is built from TRBV29-1 and TRBJ2-5, with TRBD2 matching over 10 bases. Germline values: CDR1 SQVTM, CDR2 ANQGSEA. The length of the CDR3 is 15 residues. V was clipped by 6 bases and J by 2 bases; unmatched bases: 9. Written as DNA, the CDR3 is TGCAGCGTCGATGGGTTAGCGGGAGGTCAAGAGACCCAGTACTTC. This translates into CSVDGLAGGQETQYF. The variable domain in full, completed from reference TRBV29-1 and TRBJ2-5, reads SAVISQKPSRDICQRGTSLTIQCQVDSQVTMMFWYRQQPGQSLTLIATANQGSEATYESGFVIDKFPISRPNLTFSTLTVSNMSPEDSSIYLCSVDGLAGGQETQYFGPGTRLLVL.

The chain is built from TRBV23-1 and TRBJ2-1; no definite D call. TRBV23-1 is given ORF status, its function remaining uncertain. This CDR3 has 16 residues. V was cut by 2 bases and J by 5 bases, with 16 bases left in between. In DNA form, the CDR3 reads TGCGCCAGCAGTCAAAGACCAACCCCAGCAAACAATGAGCAGTTCTTC. Translating gives CASSQRPTPANNEQFF.

The V call is TRBV9, the J call TRBJ2-7, with unresolved D. V was cut by 1 base and J by 2 bases, with 13 bases left in between. The CDR3 contains 15 residues. Germline loops: CDR1 SGDLS, CDR2 YYNGEE. DNA for the CDR3: TGTGCCAGCAGCGTAACCCTGGACGGAACCTACGAGCAGTACTTC. It encodes CASSVTLDGTYEQYF.

The J gene is TRBJ1-1, the V gene TRBV9; 7 bases match TRBD1. The CDR3 loop spans 16 amino acids. Germline-derived CDR1 and CDR2 are SGDLS and YYNGEE. Trimming at V came to 1 base and at J to 6 bases, leaving 12 bases not matched to a gene. The CDR3 sequence is CASSVQGDGGRAEAFF. CDR3 nucleotide sequence: TGTGCCAGCAGCGTACAGGGGGACGGCGGCCGGGCTGAAGCTTTCTTT. The whole variable domain, filled in from reference TRBV9 and TRBJ1-1, reads DSGVTQTPKHLITATGQRVTLRCSPRSGDLSVYWYQQSLDQGLQFLIQYYNGEERAKGNILERFSAQQFPDLHSELNLSSLELGDSALYFCASSVQGDGGRAEAFFGQGTRLTVV.

This clone was seen a handful of times. This chain links TRBV27 with TRBJ1-1, with unresolved D. The germline V gene encodes CDR1 MNHEY and CDR2 SMNVEV (reference sequence). V lost 5 bases, J lost 1 base, and 8 bases lay in between. The CDR3 loop spans 13 amino acids. The CDR3 coding sequence is TGTGCCAGCAGTACCTCAGCGAACACTGAAGCTTTCTTT. It yields the protein CASSTSANTEAFF.

Note on this clone: The junction does not match germline at one end; this may be a read error. The chain joins TRBV7-9 to TRBJ1-5, with 7 bases matching TRBD1. Germline V gene lookup returns CDR1 SEHNR and CDR2 FQNEAQ (reference sequence). The CDR3 spans 15 residues. The CDR3 sequence: CASTLDGQGNQPQHF. CDR3 in DNA: TGTGCCAGCACCTTAGATGGACAGGGCAATCAGCCCCAGCATTTT. Using reference TRBV7-9 and TRBJ1-5 for the parts outside the CDR3, the full variable domain is DTGVSQNPRHKITKRGQNVTFRCDPISEHNRLYWYRQTLGQGPEFLTYFQNEAQLEKSRLLSDRFSAERPKGSFSTLEIQRTEQGDSAMYLCASTLDGQGNQPQHFGDGTRLSIL.

This clone was seen a few times. This sample includes further DNA sequences coding for the same CDR3. This sequence joins TRBV29-1 and TRBJ1-1, with D possibly being TRBD1 (6 bases). The CDR3 extends over 12 amino acids. Trimming pared 4 bases from V and 1 base from J, leaving 7 bases between. Per the germline V gene, CDR1 is SQVTM and CDR2 is ANQGSEA. CDR3 in amino acids: CSVAGANTEAFF. CDR3 bases: TGCAGCGTTGCGGGGGCGAACACTGAAGCTTTCTTT.

The chain links TRBV14 to TRBJ1-2; TRBD1 aligns across 7 bases. The V and J ends lost 4 bases and 8 bases, in that order; junction bases with no gene match: 7. Germline values: CDR1 SGHDN, CDR2 FVKESK. The CDR3 spans 13 residues. The CDR3 is CASSPRQGGGYTF. CDR3 sequence (DNA): TGTGCCAGCAGCCCCCGACAGGGAGGGGGCTACACCTTC.

The rearrangement joins TRBV6-5 to TRBJ2-7; no clear D. Trimming shortened V by 0 bases and J by 3 bases, and 12 bases separated the two germline ends. The CDR3 spans 15 residues. CDR1 is MNHEY and CDR2 is SVGAGI in the germline V gene. CDR3 in amino acids: CASSYSRSPHYEQYF. CDR3 coding DNA: TGTGCCAGCAGTTACTCGAGGTCACCACACTACGAGCAGTACTTC.

CDR3 DNA: TGTGCCAGCAGTGTTGAGACAATTTATAATTCACCCCTCCACTTT. Translated, it gives CASSVETIYNSPLHF. J is TRBJ1-6 and V is TRBV6-6; no definite D call. The germline gives CDR1 MNHNY, CDR2 SVGAGI (reference sequence). The CDR3 is 15 amino acids. Deletions cut 5 bases from V and 4 bases from J, with 12 bases between.

This clone was picked up a small number of times. V gene TRBV5-4 combines with J gene TRBJ2-5, with 11 bases lining up with TRBD1. The CDR3 has 14 residues. Germline trimming cut 5 bases from V and 4 bases from J; bases unmatched to any gene: 4. Germline CDR1 is SGHNT and CDR2 is YYREEE (reference sequence). The CDR3 coding sequence is TGTGCCAGCAGTGGACAGGGGGCCAGAGAGACCCAGTACTTC. Translation: CASSGQGARETQYF. Combining the CDR3 with reference TRBV5-4 and TRBJ2-5 gives the whole variable domain ETGVTQSPTHLIKTRGQQVTLRCSSQSGHNTVSWYQQALGQGPQFIFQYYREEENGRGNFPPRFSGLQFPNYSSELNVNALELDDSALYLCASSGQGARETQYFGPGTRLLVL.

This clone was counted only a few times. This chain joins TRBV11-3 and TRBJ2-1; D not certain. Trimming left V 1 base short and J 1 base short, with 17 bases between. The CDR3 runs 18 residues. Germline lookup yields CDR1 SGHNT and CDR2 YENEEA. CDR3 in DNA: TGTGCCAGCAGCTTAGCACCGGACGACCCCCAGTCCTACAATGAGCAGTTCTTC. Its translation is CASSLAPDDPQSYNEQFF.

This clone appeared a few times. The chain links TRBV5-1 to TRBJ1-5; no definite D call. Looked up from germline, CDR1 is SGHRS and CDR2 is YFSETQ. The V gene lost 0 bases and the J gene lost 6 bases, with 13 bases spanning the gap. The CDR3 contains 15 residues. This CDR3 reads CASSLEASASQPQHF. Here the CDR3 DNA reads TGCGCCAGCAGCTTGGAGGCATCGGCAAGTCAGCCCCAGCATTTT.

In this sample, this clone turned up a few times. This sequence joins TRBV18 and TRBJ1-2; no definite D call. From germline, CDR1 is KGHSH and CDR2 LQKENI. The V end was cut by 3 bases, the J end by 8 bases, with 10 bases between. The CDR3 runs 12 residues. Written as DNA, the CDR3 is TGTGCCAGCTCACCGTTGGCCGAGGGCTACACCTTC. Translating gives CASSPLAEGYTF.

The chain links TRBV18 to TRBJ2-7; 8 bases are a match to TRBD1. Germline CDR1 KGHSH, CDR2 LQKENI. The junction had 8 bases not matched to a gene; V was cut back by 6 bases and J by 7 bases. The CDR3 extends over 13 amino acids. The CDR3 protein is CASSAQGAQEQYV. In DNA form, the CDR3 reads TGTGCCAGCTCCGCGCAGGGGGCGCAGGAGCAGTACGTC.

Only a few counts were recorded for this clone. This chain uses TRBV7-2 with TRBJ1-1; D is unclear. Germline assignment: CDR1 SGHTA and CDR2 FQGNSA. CDR3 length equals 16 residues. Deletions cut 4 bases from V and 4 bases from J, with 19 bases between. Here the CDR3 DNA reads TGTGCCAGCAGCTCTACCCGAGTGGTTCTGGGCACTGAAGCTTTCTTT. Translating it yields CASSSTRVVLGTEAFF.

The rearrangement links TRBV28 to TRBJ2-1, with unresolved D. CDR3 size: 13 residues. V was clipped by 8 bases and J by 7 bases, with 15 bases between them. Germline V gives CDR1 MDHEN, CDR2 SYDVKM. This CDR3 is CASSRPTGNEQFF. As DNA, the CDR3 is TGTGCCAGCTCCCGGCCCACTGGGAATGAGCAGTTCTTC.

The CDR3 bases are TGTGCCATCAGTGAGGCGTCAGGAGGGGAGACCCAGTACTTC. Translating gives CAISEASGGETQYF. This chain uses TRBV10-3 with TRBJ2-5, with a possible D match to TRBD2 (6 bases). V lost 2 bases to trimming and J lost 5 bases, with 12 bases between them. This CDR3 spans 14 amino acids. CDR1 is ENHRY and CDR2 is SYGVKD in the germline V gene.

The sample holds a few counts of this clone. J is TRBJ2-7 and V is TRBV19; 8 bases map to TRBD1. This CDR3 contains 15 residues. With 4 bases clipped from V and 0 bases from J, the junction kept 5 bases outside the gene matches. Per the germline V gene, CDR1 is LNHDA and CDR2 is SQIVND (reference sequence). CDR3 DNA: TGTGCCAGTAGTACCCGACAGGGGATCTCCTACGAGCAGTACTTC. It encodes CASSTRQGISYEQYF.

In its sample, this clone was seen a few times. V usage is TRBV9 and J usage is TRBJ2-1; D is uncertain. Germline V gives CDR1 SGDLS, CDR2 YYNGEE. Trimming removed 5 bases from V and 5 bases from J, with 5 bases in between. The CDR3 length is 11 residues. Here the CDR3 DNA reads TGTGCCAGCAGAAGGAACAATGAGCAGTTCTTC. Encoded protein: CASRRNNEQFF.

J is TRBJ2-5 and V is TRBV4-1; 9 bases are a match to TRBD2. The V and J ends lost 5 bases and 4 bases, in that order; junction bases with no gene match: 2. This CDR3 has 13 residues. CDR1 is MGHRA and CDR2 is YSYEKL in the germline V gene. The CDR3 reads CASSVTSGETQYF. The CDR3 nucleotides read TGCGCCAGCAGCGTGACTAGCGGAGAGACCCAGTACTTC.

A remark on this clone: This same CDR3 is encoded by further DNA sequences in the sample. The V and J genes are TRBV5-4 and TRBJ2-7; a possible D gene is TRBD1 (5 bases). Germline lookup yields CDR1 SGHNT and CDR2 YYREEE (reference sequence). Trimming removed 0 bases at V and 2 bases at J, with 6 bases between. CDR3 length: 13 amino acids. This CDR3 reads CASSLAGTYEQYF. As DNA, the CDR3 is TGTGCCAGCAGCTTGGCAGGGACCTACGAGCAGTACTTC. Drawing the rest from reference TRBV5-4 and TRBJ2-7, the complete variable domain is ETGVTQSPTHLIKTRGQQVTLRCSSQSGHNTVSWYQQALGQGPQFIFQYYREEENGRGNFPPRFSGLQFPNYSSELNVNALELDDSALYLCASSLAGTYEQYFGPGTRLTVT.

The chain has TRBV4-1 and TRBJ1-2; possibly TRBD1 for D (5 bases). In germline, CDR1 is MGHRA, CDR2 YSYEKL. The CDR3 spans 17 residues. Between the trimmed V and J ends, which lost 1 base and 4 bases, there was a span of 19 bases. The CDR3 region has the DNA TGCGCCAGCAGCCAAGTTCTCGATTCGGACAAATTCTATGGCTACACCTTC. Amino acids: CASSQVLDSDKFYGYTF.

The chain uses TRBV2 and TRBJ2-4, with D possibly being TRBD2 (6 bases). Trimming removed 0 bases at V and 10 bases at J, with 10 bases between. The CDR3 contains 13 residues. Germline values: CDR1 SNHLY, CDR2 FYNNEI. The CDR3 DNA sequence: TGTGCCAGCAGTGAAGCGAATGGGGGGATTCAGTACTTC. Translating gives CASSEANGGIQYF. Full variable domain (rest looked up from reference TRBV2 and TRBJ2-4): EPEVTQTPSHQVTQMGQEVILRCVPISNHLYFYWYRQILGQKVEFLVSFYNNEISEKSEIFDDQFSVERPDGSNFTLKIRSTKLEDSAMYFCASSEANGGIQYFGAGTRLSVL.

Only a few counts were recorded for this clone. The V call is TRBV2, the J call TRBJ2-1; 11 bases fit TRBD2. Germline trimming cut 7 bases from V and 4 bases from J; bases unmatched to any gene: 6. There are 15 residues in the CDR3. In germline, CDR1 is SNHLY, CDR2 FYNNEI. CDR3 protein: CASNKGTSGYNEQFF. CDR3 coding DNA: TGTGCCAGCAATAAGGGGACTAGCGGATACAATGAGCAGTTCTTC.

The genes are TRBV7-2 and TRBJ1-5; weak D call: TRBD1 (6 bases). Germline values: CDR1 SGHTA, CDR2 FQGNSA. The CDR3 is made up of 14 amino acids. Deletions cut 5 bases from V and 6 bases from J, with 14 bases between. CDR3 nucleotides: TGTGCCAGCAGCCACACAGGGTTAGGTCAGCCCCAGCATTTT. Translation gives CASSHTGLGQPQHF.

There are a few counts of this clone. The chain joins TRBV29-1 to TRBJ2-7; 11 positions agree with TRBD1. CDR1 is SQVTM and CDR2 is ANQGSEA in the germline V gene. The CDR3 has 13 residues. The J segment lost 2 bases and the V segment lost 5 bases, leaving 2 bases of the junction unmatched. The CDR3 reads CSVPGQGAYEQYF. In nucleotides, the CDR3 is TGCAGCGTTCCGGGACAGGGGGCCTACGAGCAGTACTTC.